These 26 T cell receptor beta chains were sequenced from one sample in a study of chemoradiotherapy in HPV16-positive cancers. Here immunoSEQ multiplex PCR was the method, and the copy in TCRdb shows in-frame clones only, minus some. The sample holds around 810 clones, almost 85% seen once. The sequences come from tumor tissue, collected from a patient who underwent chemoradiotherapy. The source is a human donor with HPV-associated anogenital cancer.

The gene calls are TRBV7-3 and TRBJ2-7; D is uncertain. Germline V CDR1 and CDR2: SGHTA, FQGTGA. The CDR3 covers 14 residues. The ends were cut back, 2 bases at V and 2 bases at J, with 10 bases in the middle. This CDR3 is CASSLGPTTYEQYF. CDR3 nucleotide sequence: TGTGCCAGCAGCTTAGGACCAACGACCTACGAGCAGTACTTC. The complete variable domain, with remaining parts taken from reference TRBV7-3 and TRBJ2-7, reads GAGVSQTPSNKVTEKGKYVELRCDPISGHTALYWYRQSLGQGPEFLIYFQGTGAADDSGLPNDRFFAVRPEGSVSTLKIQRTERGDSAVYLCASSLGPTTYEQYFGPGTRLTVT.

This chain links TRBV4-3 with TRBJ2-5; perhaps TRBD2 as D (7 bases). Trimming took 4 bases from V and 5 from J, leaving 20 bases between them. This CDR3 region has 16 residues. The germline V gene has CDR1 LGHNA and CDR2 YSLEER. CDR3 protein: CASSPRGNNRVETQYF. In nucleotides, the CDR3 is TGCGCCAGCAGCCCGCGGGGGAATAACAGGGTTGAGACCCAGTACTTC.

The chain recombines TRBV15 with TRBJ2-1; D may be TRBD1 (5 bases). The ends were cut back, 5 bases at V and 4 bases at J, with 12 bases in the middle. This CDR3 contains 14 residues. In germline, CDR1 is LNHNV, CDR2 YYDKDF (reference sequence). This CDR3 is CATSGARFYNEQFF. The DNA of the CDR3 is TGTGCCACCAGCGGGGCTCGATTTTACAATGAGCAGTTCTTC.

The genes are TRBV4-2 and TRBJ2-3; TRBD1 is a possible D gene (5 bases). V was pared by 0 bases and J by 4 bases, with 11 bases between. This CDR3 comprises 15 residues. CDR1 and CDR2 from the germline V gene are LGHNA and YNFKEQ. The chain's CDR3 is CASSQDVQGPDTQYF. As DNA, the CDR3 is TGTGCCAGCAGCCAAGATGTCCAGGGTCCAGATACGCAGTATTTT.

The chain links TRBV18 to TRBJ2-1; TRBD2 agrees at 11 bases. Unmatched junction bases numbered 2, after V lost 1 base and J lost 3 bases. The CDR3 has 16 amino acids. From germline, CDR1 is KGHSH and CDR2 LQKENI. CDR3 loop: CASSPRGLADYNEQFF. DNA for the CDR3: TGTGCCAGCTCACCACGGGGACTAGCGGACTACAATGAGCAGTTCTTC.

This chain connects TRBV29-1 to TRBJ2-3; unclear D gene. Germline CDR1 is SQVTM and CDR2 is ANQGSEA. This CDR3 has 12 amino acids. Trimming shortened V by 2 bases and J by 4 bases, and 7 bases separated the two germline ends. The CDR3 DNA is TGCAGCGTTGAACGGGCAGCAGATACGCAGTATTTT. This codes for CSVERAADTQYF.

This sequence joins TRBV15 and TRBJ2-1; 8 bases map to TRBD2. The V gene end was trimmed by 5 bases and the J gene end by 9 bases; junction bases not matched to a gene: 6. This CDR3 has 13 amino acids. CDR1 and CDR2 from the germline V gene are LNHNV and YYDKDF (reference sequence). This chain's CDR3 is CATSSGTRIEQFF. Here the CDR3 DNA reads TGTGCCACCAGCTCCGGGACTAGAATTGAGCAGTTCTTC.

The genes are TRBV19 and TRBJ1-3, with 9 bases identical to TRBD1. Trimming cost V 6 bases and J 1 base; bases outside gene matches: 4. This CDR3 comprises 15 residues. Germline values: CDR1 LNHDA, CDR2 SQIVND (reference sequence). CDR3 DNA sequence: TGTGCCAGTAGCACAGGGGGCGAATCTGGAAACACCATATATTTT. This translates into CASSTGGESGNTIYF. Combining the CDR3 with reference TRBV19 and TRBJ1-3 gives the whole variable domain DGGITQSPKYLFRKEGQNVTLSCEQNLNHDAMYWYRQDPGQGLRLIYYSQIVNDFQKGDIAEGYSVSREKKESFPLTVTSAQKNPTAFYLCASSTGGESGNTIYFGEGSWLTVV.

This rearrangement joins TRBV6-1 to TRBJ1-4; TRBD1 matches at 8 bases. The V and J ends lost 7 bases and 5 bases, in that order; junction bases with no gene match: 9. The CDR3 sequence is 15 residues long. Looked up from germline, CDR1 is MNHNS and CDR2 is SASEGT. CDR3 amino acids: CASTGKTGGNEKLFF. Written as DNA, the CDR3 is TGTGCCAGCACGGGGAAAACAGGGGGGAATGAAAAACTGTTTTTT.

Worth noting for this clone: The junction does not match germline at one end; this may be a read error. This chain links TRBV19 with TRBJ1-1; 11 bases are a match to TRBD1. The CDR3 runs 17 residues. Germline-derived CDR1 and CDR2 are LNHDA and SQIVND (reference sequence). CDR3 amino acids: CASSAWGQGVMNTEVFF. In nucleotides, the CDR3 is TGTGCCAGTAGTGCCTGGGGACAGGGGGTAATGAACACTGAAGTTTTCTTT.

CDR3 protein: CASSTTRRNTEAFF. Written as DNA, the CDR3 is TGTGCCAGCAGCACAACACGAAGAAACACTGAAGCTTTCTTT. The J gene is TRBJ1-1, the V gene TRBV6-5; D remains unclear. The germline CDR1 and CDR2 sequences are MNHEY and SVGAGI. The CDR3 length is 14 residues. The germline V and J ends were trimmed by 6 bases and 2 bases, with 13 bases remaining between them.

This clone is a singleton in its sample. The V and J genes are TRBV10-3 and TRBJ2-7, with TRBD1 identical over 9 bases. Unmatched junction bases numbered 13, after V lost 10 bases and J lost 3 bases. The germline CDR1 and CDR2 sequences are ENHRY and SYGVKD. This CDR3 spans 15 amino acids. The CDR3 nucleotides are TGTGCCAGAATGGACAGGGGACATTCCCACTACGAGCAGTACTTC. Its translation: CARMDRGHSHYEQYF.

The V gene is TRBV15, the J gene TRBJ2-1, with 7 bases identical to TRBD2. The CDR3 is 16 residues long. Germline V CDR1 and CDR2: LNHNV, YYDKDF (reference sequence). V was pared by 1 base and J by 9 bases, with 12 bases of the junction left unmatched. The CDR3 DNA reads TGTGCCACCAGCAGAGGTCTAGGGAGGGTGTCAGCTGAGCAGTTCTTC. Amino acid sequence: CATSRGLGRVSAEQFF.

The chain joins TRBV14 to TRBJ2-1; D may be TRBD2 (6 bases). Germline CDR1 SGHDN, CDR2 FVKESK. The CDR3 is 15 amino acids. The V end lost 1 base, the J end lost 2 bases, and 9 bases lay between the germline ends. CDR3 in DNA: TGTGCCAGCAGCCAAGGTAGCGGAACCTACAATGAGCAGTTCTTC. It is translated as CASSQGSGTYNEQFF.

The chain joins TRBV19 to TRBJ1-2; possibly TRBD1 for D (5 bases). There are 15 residues in the CDR3. The germline V gene encodes CDR1 LNHDA and CDR2 SQIVND (reference sequence). The germline V and J ends were trimmed by 5 bases and 5 bases, with 18 bases remaining between them. This chain's CDR3 is CASSAYRDQGYGYTF. For the CDR3, the DNA is TGTGCCAGTAGTGCCTACCGGGACCAGGGATATGGCTACACCTTC.

The gene calls are TRBV4-1 and TRBJ2-3; TRBD2 aligns across 10 bases. Germline CDR1 and CDR2: MGHRA and YSYEKL. There are 19 residues in the CDR3. Trimming took 2 bases from V and 7 from J; bases not matched to a gene: 18. The CDR3 DNA reads as TGCGCCAGCAGCCAAACTTCTTCAAGGCCTAGCGGGGGCAGCTATACGCAGTATTTT. It specifies CASSQTSSRPSGGSYTQYF.

Here the CDR3 reads CASSLEPAANYGYTF. The DNA for the CDR3 is TGTGCCAGCAGCTTGGAGCCCGCAGCTAACTATGGCTACACCTTC. The chain has TRBV7-2 and TRBJ1-2, with D unclear. This CDR3 region has 15 residues. The V and J ends lost 3 bases and 0 bases respectively, with 11 bases between them. Looked up from germline, CDR1 is SGHTA and CDR2 is FQGNSA.

The chain carries TRBV4-1 and TRBJ1-3; no clear D. The germline CDR1 and CDR2 sequences are MGHRA and YSYEKL. V lost 1 base, J lost 2 bases, and 9 bases lay in between. The CDR3 is made up of 15 amino acids. For the CDR3, the DNA is TGCGCCAGCAGCCAAGTTTGGTCTACTGGAAACACCATATATTTT. It specifies CASSQVWSTGNTIYF.

The table lists this clone with a count of one. The rearrangement joins TRBV11-2 to TRBJ2-1; 7 nucleotides line up with TRBD1. The CDR3 covers 14 residues. Per the germline V gene, CDR1 is SGHAT and CDR2 is FQNNGV. V lost 5 bases and J lost 6; bases outside the gene matches: 7. The CDR3 region is CASSLRQGINEQFF. CDR3 bases: TGTGCCAGCAGCCTTAGACAGGGAATCAATGAGCAGTTCTTC. Drawing the rest from reference TRBV11-2 and TRBJ2-1, the complete variable domain is EAGVAQSPRYKIIEKRQSVAFWCNPISGHATLYWYQQILGQGPKLLIQFQNNGVVDDSQLPKDRFSAERLKGVDSTLKIQPAKLEDSAVYLCASSLRQGINEQFFGPGTRLTVL.

The gene calls are TRBV11-3 and TRBJ2-4; the match to TRBD1 covers 7 bases. CDR3 length equals 16 residues. Germline V CDR1 and CDR2: SGHNT, YENEEA. The junction had 7 bases not matched to a gene; V was cut back by 1 base and J by 4 bases. CDR3 bases: TGTGCCAGCAGCTTAGCTGGACAGGCCTTAAAAAACATTCAGTACTTC. It yields the protein CASSLAGQALKNIQYF.

The V call is TRBV6-5, the J call TRBJ2-7; TRBD1 is a possible D gene (5 bases). Trimming took 0 bases from V and 5 from J, leaving 14 bases between them. Germline-derived CDR1 and CDR2 are MNHEY and SVGAGI. The CDR3 consists of 15 residues. The chain's CDR3 is CASSYSGQGWNEQYF. CDR3 sequence (DNA): TGTGCCAGCAGTTACTCGGGCCAGGGTTGGAACGAGCAGTACTTC.

The chain carries TRBV6-4 and TRBJ2-3; 10 bases line up with TRBD2. V trimming: 5 bases; J trimming: 3 bases; junction bases outside the gene matches: 5. CDR3 length: 15 residues. The germline CDR1 and CDR2 sequences are MRHNA and SNTAGT. The CDR3 DNA follows: TGTGCCAGCAGTTCCGGGACTAGCGAGACAGATACGCAGTATTTT. This encodes CASSSGTSETDTQYF.

This clone showed up just a few times. The chain employs TRBV9 and TRBJ1-3, with no clear D. The CDR3 runs 12 residues. Germline V CDR1 and CDR2: SGDLS, YYNGEE. The germline V and J ends were trimmed by 3 bases and 0 bases, with 1 base remaining between them. The CDR3 here is CASSASGNTIYF. CDR3 sequence (DNA): TGTGCCAGCAGCGCCTCTGGAAACACCATATATTTT. Complete variable domain (other parts from reference TRBV9 and TRBJ1-3): DSGVTQTPKHLITATGQRVTLRCSPRSGDLSVYWYQQSLDQGLQFLIQYYNGEERAKGNILERFSAQQFPDLHSELNLSSLELGDSALYFCASSASGNTIYFGEGSWLTVV.

The chain is built from TRBV9 and TRBJ1-3; 7 bases fit TRBD1. Germline CDR1 reads SGDLS; CDR2 reads YYNGEE. V trimming: 4 bases; J trimming: 1 base; junction bases outside the gene matches: 2. The CDR3 totals 14 residues. In DNA form, the CDR3 reads TGTGCCAGCAGCCAGGGGGGATCTGGAAACACCATATATTTT. Amino acid sequence: CASSQGGSGNTIYF.

The chain has TRBV2 and TRBJ1-2; perhaps TRBD1 as D (6 bases). The CDR3 extends over 17 amino acids. Trimming took 8 bases from V and 0 from J, leaving 22 bases between them. Germline loops: CDR1 SNHLY, CDR2 FYNNEI. The CDR3 DNA follows: TGTGCCAGCTTAGGGGAGTTGGGGGGCGGATCTAACTATGGCTACACCTTC. Amino acids: CASLGELGGGSNYGYTF.

The chain couples TRBV14 to TRBJ2-5; 7 bases match TRBD1. The J call may be incorrect, as the DNA end agrees better with TRBJ2-7. The CDR3 is made up of 13 amino acids. CDR1 is SGHDN, CDR2 FVKESK, per germline. CDR3 amino acids: CASAIYRGSEQYF. Written as DNA, the CDR3 is TGTGCCAGCGCCATTTACAGGGGAAGCGAGCAGTACTTC.